The present entry profiles one T cell receptor beta chain with its context. TCRdb keeps only in-frame clones here, not all; method: immunoSEQ multiplex PCR. The sample holds 20,000 to 30,000 clones, about 90% seen once. This sample was included in a study of glioma-infiltrating T cells after dendritic cell vaccination. Time point reported: after dendritic cell vaccination, including at tumor progression/relapse. This CDR3 has 14 residues. Trimming shortened V by 2 bases and J by 5 bases, and 12 bases separated the two germline ends. Germline assignment: CDR1 LNHDA and CDR2 SQIVND (reference sequence).

J is TRBJ1-1 and V is TRBV19; no clear D gene. This sequence originates from a human donor with glioblastoma. Material: blood, obtained after dendritic cell vaccination. The CDR3 nucleotides are TGTGCCAGTAGTATATTTGTGAGGGAGACTGAAGCTTTCTTT. Translation: CASSIFVRETEAFF.